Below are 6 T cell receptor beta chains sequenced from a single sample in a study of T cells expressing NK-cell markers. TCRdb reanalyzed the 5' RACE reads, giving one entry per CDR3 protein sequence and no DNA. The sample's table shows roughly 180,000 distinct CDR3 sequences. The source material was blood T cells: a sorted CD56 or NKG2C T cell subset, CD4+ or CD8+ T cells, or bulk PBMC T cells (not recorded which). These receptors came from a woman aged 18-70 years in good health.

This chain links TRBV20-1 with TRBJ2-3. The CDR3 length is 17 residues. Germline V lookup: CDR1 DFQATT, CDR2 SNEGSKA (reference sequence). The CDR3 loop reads CSASDHFFDTSTDTQYF.

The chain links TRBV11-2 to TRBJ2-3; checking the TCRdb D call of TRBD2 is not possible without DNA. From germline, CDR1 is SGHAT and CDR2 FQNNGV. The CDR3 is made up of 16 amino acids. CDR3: CASSFRAGRITDTQYF.

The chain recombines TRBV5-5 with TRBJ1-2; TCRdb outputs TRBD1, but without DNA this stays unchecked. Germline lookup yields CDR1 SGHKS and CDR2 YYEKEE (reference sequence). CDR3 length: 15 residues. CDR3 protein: CASSLVGQENYGYTF.

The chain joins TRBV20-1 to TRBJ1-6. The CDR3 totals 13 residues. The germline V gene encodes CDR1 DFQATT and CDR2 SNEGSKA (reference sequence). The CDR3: CSARDVDPAPLHF.

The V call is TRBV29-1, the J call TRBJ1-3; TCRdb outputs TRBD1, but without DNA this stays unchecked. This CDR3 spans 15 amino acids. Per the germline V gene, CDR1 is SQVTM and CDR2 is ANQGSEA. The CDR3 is CSVTYGAAGGNTIYF.

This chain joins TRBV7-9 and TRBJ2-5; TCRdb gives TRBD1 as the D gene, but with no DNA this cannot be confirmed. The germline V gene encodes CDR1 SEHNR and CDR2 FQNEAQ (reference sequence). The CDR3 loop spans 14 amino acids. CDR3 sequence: CASSSRQGWETQYF.